This TCR beta chain emerged from a study of blood T cells in healthy people across ages. About this clonotype: Its matching antigen is unknown.

A second PCR of 7 to 11 cycles used a sample-barcoded 5' primer and a J-beta primer mix. Each CDR3 protein gets one entry after TCRdb re-called the 5' RACE reads with MiXCR. The data contain 1.5 million to 2 million distinct CDR3 sequences, 40% to 55% of them singletons. Per-sample PBMC isolation yielded at least 7 million cells. Study results and limitations: Per million T cells, TCR beta diversity dropped roughly linearly as age increased. Both naive CD4+ cell counts and diversity were greater in long-lived donors than in aged donors.

The junction had 6 bases not matched to a gene; V was cut back by 7 bases and J by 0 bases. The CDR3 contains 15 residues. From germline, CDR1 is LNHDA and CDR2 SQIVND (reference sequence). The TCR comes from a woman aged 40-49 years in good health. The sequencing sample was made of blood. J is TRBJ2-3 and V is TRBV19, with 8 positions matching TRBD1. The CDR3 reads CASTPTGESTDTQYF. The DNA for the CDR3 is TGTGCCAGTACCCCGACAGGGGAGAGCACAGATACGCAGTATTTT.